This is a list of T cell receptor beta chains from one sample in a study of T cell responses to AZD1222 COVID-19 vaccine. The repertoire was sequenced with immunoSEQ multiplex PCR; TCRdb's copy has only in-frame clones and lacks some. The repertoire holds 130,000 or so clones, roughly 92% seen once, with 0.9% to 0.95% in the top ten. Sequenced material: peripheral blood, taken on day 0 of AZD1222 vaccination. The receptors derive from an adult in good health. The CDR3 runs from the conserved cysteine through the conserved F or W. The order of the fields is J gene, V gene, CDR3 protein.

j_call: TRBJ2-5; v_call: TRBV3-1/TRBV3-2; cdr3_aa: CASSWQETQYF
j_call: TRBJ1-2; v_call: TRBV19; cdr3_aa: CATLDTPYGYTF
j_call: TRBJ1-5; v_call: TRBV19; cdr3_aa: CASNTGGSRNQPQHF
j_call: TRBJ2-7; v_call: TRBV18; cdr3_aa: CASSLGSDSYEQYF
j_call: TRBJ1-1; v_call: TRBV9; cdr3_aa: CASSVGVGANTEAFF
j_call: TRBJ1-6; v_call: TRBV27; cdr3_aa: CASSSLDSLGSYNSPLHF
j_call: TRBJ1-2; v_call: TRBV12-3/TRBV12-4; cdr3_aa: CASSFGTGFGYTF
j_call: TRBJ2-2; v_call: TRBV7-2; cdr3_aa: CASTLGSLGGNTGELFF
j_call: TRBJ2-3; v_call: TRBV3-1/TRBV3-2; cdr3_aa: CASSQERQGRAQYF
j_call: TRBJ1-1; v_call: TRBV18; cdr3_aa: CASSPPGQAETEAFF
j_call: TRBJ1-2; v_call: TRBV6-6; cdr3_aa: CAIYRGTYGYTF
j_call: TRBJ1-6; v_call: TRBV18; cdr3_aa: CASSPAGGGSPLHF
j_call: TRBJ2-6; v_call: TRBV19; cdr3_aa: CASRTGGANVLTF
j_call: TRBJ1-2; v_call: TRBV29-1; cdr3_aa: CSVRTLTGYTF